This TCR beta chain was documented in a study of T cell responses to AZD1222 COVID-19 vaccine (dated by TCRdb to about 2021). General notes on the study: AZD1222 recipients whose second dose came at about 4 weeks and those whose second dose came at about 12 weeks were combined into one group, since spike-specific TCR depth and breadth did not differ between the two schedules. TCR sequencing covered 233 trial participants: nearly 210 given two doses of AZD1222 and about 26 given two doses of MenACWY control vaccine. Trial participants were enrolled into age subgroups of 18-55, 56-69 and 70-plus years, which contained approximately 150, 28 and 58 TCR-sequenced participants, respectively. The full study reports these points: Reportedly, almost half of the unique spike-specific TCRs recognized epitopes lying outside the regions that are mutated in the B.1.351 and B.1.1.7 variants. After two AZD1222 doses, spike-specific TCR breadth and depth were significantly higher than at day 0 and than in MenACWY recipients. Because no day 14 peak-response samples were available, repertoires were characterized only after the peak T cell response. The 56-69-year group was small, and its depth increase did not reach significance, likely because of low power. Conclusions about previously exposed vaccinees were limited because only a handful of AZD1222 recipients were SARS-CoV-2 seropositive at baseline. Most participants were white British and females outnumbered males, and the authors suggested that clonal diversity may have been underestimated. Vaccine-associated CD4 TCRs spanned the whole spike protein, with dominant responses in regions 160-218 and 743-854.

The CDR3 regions of human TCRbeta chains were subjected to immunosequencing. The authors' analysis ran thus. TCRs in the repertoires were compared against a reference library of SARS-CoV-2-specific TCRs that had been generated with the MIRA antigen-specificity platform. Breadth was defined as the fraction of unique TCRs that were SARS-CoV-2-associated. Depth was defined as the fraction of total T cells that were SARS-CoV-2-associated. Using the MIRA data, every spike-specific TCR was mapped to the spike region that the TCR reacted to and assigned to either a CD4 or a CD8 class. Log10-transformed breadth and depth values were compared by one-way ANOVA with Sidak's multiple comparisons tests. TCRdb's version of the immuneACCESS table is confined to in-frame rearrangements and falls short of the full clone set. An unresolved V gene accounts for under half of the shortfall where checked; the remainder is of unknown origin. The V and J calls and clone size come from that table; D and trimming were worked out from the DNA. The table for this sample lists roughly 150,000 clones; about 92% of them were counted only once. Of the sample, roughly 2.3% falls within the top ten clones.

The meaning of the sample's time point label: baseline before first vaccination. Vaccinee samples were obtained from the UK trials COV001 and COV002, which included a single-blind randomized controlled phase 2/3 trial of AZD1222 (ChAdOx1 nCoV-19) in healthy adults. Trial participant PBMC samples were collected at day 0 and day 28 after the second dose for TCRbeta chain sequencing. From a lookup of the germline V gene, CDR1 and CDR2 are SGHRS and YFSETQ. V and J are truncated by 4 bases and 2 bases respectively, leaving an intervening sequence of 12 bases. Inclusive of the bounding cysteine and phenylalanine, the CDR3 is 15 residues long. The retained sequence is limited to the CDR3, 45 bases, with the frame set at the first base. Concerning this clone itself: Its antigen is unknown. No per-base quality is available; no much larger clone lies one base away.

This chain is built from TRBV5-1 and TRBJ2-2; possibly the D gene is TRBD2, per 5 matching bases. This TCR derives from an adult in good health. Sample: peripheral blood, taken on day 0 of AZD1222 vaccination. CDR3 sequence: CASSPEAFNTGELFF. The sequence in DNA is TGCGCCAGCAGCCCGGAGGCTTTCAACACCGGGGAGCTGTTTTTT.